These T cell receptor beta chains were read from a single sample in a study of T cell repertoires in cytomegalovirus infection. TCRdb called the reads again in MiXCR, with one record for every CDR3 protein. The table shows 250,000 to 300,000 distinct CDR3 sequences, with over 20% occurring only once. Sequenced: PBMCs. These TCRs come from a human donor in good health (CMV status not recorded). Some clones in this sample may be carry-over from other donors' samples. Each CDR3 is given with its conserved first and last residue. A D gene is named only where the DNA matches it firmly. Expanded clones get a size class; other rows say once, few or many, or leave the size out.

NA	NA	TRBV29-1	TRBJ1-2	CSVESKGLGNYGYTF	TGCAGCGTTGAATCTAAAGGGTTGGGAAACTATGGCTACACCTTC
NA	NA	TRBV29-1	TRBJ1-2	CSVDRGPEIGNYGYTF	TGCAGCGTTGACCGGGGCCCCGAGATAGGGAACTATGGCTACACCTTC
TRBD1	NA	TRBV5-6	TRBJ2-3	CASSLGQGRYTDTQYF	TGTGCCAGCAGCTTGGGACAGGGCCGCTACACAGATACGCAGTATTTT
NA	NA	TRBV7-2	TRBJ1-5	CASSLSVSNQPQHF	TGTGCCAGCAGCTTATCCGTTAGCAATCAGCCCCAGCATTTT
TRBD1	NA	TRBV5-5	TRBJ1-6	CASGLRQGGTPLHF	TGTGCCAGCGGCCTACGACAGGGGGGTACCCCCCTCCACTTT
NA	few	TRBV29-1	TRBJ2-1	CSVEGGVTGVSSYNEQFF	TGCAGCGTTGAAGGAGGGGTAACCGGGGTTAGCTCCTACAATGAGCAGTTCTTC
NA	many	TRBV7-2	TRBJ2-6	CASFTGGSGANVLTF	TGTGCCAGCTTCACGGGTGGGTCTGGGGCCAACGTCCTGACTTTC
NA	NA	TRBV19	TRBJ2-1	CASSIGWTLRNEQFF	TGTGCCAGTAGTATCGGGTGGACTTTACGCAATGAGCAGTTCTTC
NA	NA	TRBV20-1	TRBJ1-4	CSAREGAGEKLFF	TGCAGTGCTAGAGAAGGGGCGGGTGAAAAACTGTTTTTT
TRBD1	few	TRBV7-9	TRBJ1-1	CASSPSGQGRTEAFF	TGTGCCAGCAGCCCGAGCGGACAGGGGCGGACTGAAGCTTTCTTT
NA	NA	TRBV28	TRBJ1-1	CASSFELRGFNTEAFF	TGTGCCAGCAGTTTCGAGTTGAGGGGTTTTAACACTGAAGCTTTCTTT
NA	many	TRBV7-2	TRBJ2-1	CASSFPPAGYNEQFF	TGTGCCAGCAGCTTCCCCCCAGCGGGCTACAATGAGCAGTTCTTC
TRBD2	many	TRBV6-1	TRBJ2-3	CASKKIAGVSTDTQYF	TGTGCCAGCAAAAAGATAGCGGGAGTTTCCACAGATACGCAGTATTTT
TRBD2	many	TRBV28	TRBJ2-1	CASMPPRASGTNEQFF	TGTGCCAGCATGCCACCGCGCGCTAGCGGGACAAATGAGCAGTTCTTC
NA	NA	TRBV2	TRBJ2-2	CASRKDITNTGELFF	TGTGCCAGCAGGAAGGACATCACGAACACCGGGGAGCTGTTTTTT
NA	many	TRBV7-2	TRBJ2-5	CASSLEARQETQYF	TGTGCCAGCAGCTTAGAAGCGAGACAAGAGACCCAGTACTTC